This T cell receptor (beta chain) was observed in a study of cytomegalovirus exposure and HLA in healthy donors. Study details: Among the 398 genotyped donors, 65% to 85% were placed in the Caucasian-associated ancestry cluster. Notes on the study in general: CMV serostatus alone was available as immune exposure information.

This PCR relied on a set of 60 Vbeta primers and 13 Jbeta primers. Only in-frame clones appear in the TCRdb table, and some are missing; sequencing was by immunoSEQ multiplex PCR. The sample has over 70,000 clones; about 72% are singletons. The CDR3 consists of 13 residues. The germline CDR1 and CDR2 sequences are SGHDN and FVKESK. V lost 6 bases, J lost 7 bases, and 15 bases lay in between. About this clone itself: The antigen is unknown.

This TCR derives from a man younger than 45 in good health and CMV-seronegative. The rearrangement uses TRBV14 and TRBJ1-2; weak D call: TRBD1 (5 bases). Sequenced input: PBMCs. The CDR3 here is CASSGASWGGYTF. DNA of the CDR3: TGTGCCAGCAGTGGGGCCTCTTGGGGTGGCTACACCTTC.